What follows is one TCR beta chain and its context. Its antigen remains unknown. Trimming stripped 7 bases from V and 2 bases from J, with 16 bases between. This CDR3 comprises 15 residues. Germline loops: CDR1 SNHLY, CDR2 FYNNEI. This record belongs to a study of Ad26.COV2.S vaccination and SARS-CoV-2 variants. Overall study results and limits: Spike-specific CD8+ and CD4+ T cell responses reportedly showed substantial breadth after vaccination.

The treatment is: over 15 received Ad26.COV2.S at low or high dose, single or two shots; roughly five received placebo; per-sample allocation not given. Sampling occurred on day 63 after the first vaccine or placebo injection. Wuhan-strain SARS-CoV-2 spike was expressed by the Ad26 vector that made up the vaccine. The repertoire was sequenced with immunoSEQ multiplex PCR; TCRdb's copy has only in-frame clones and lacks some. Of roughly 380,000 clones detected, around 86% appear once; the ten largest clones hold roughly 3.1%. This sample comprised peripheral blood, obtained in a trial of Ad26.COV2.S vaccine versus placebo. The receptor comes from a person aged 18-60 years who received the Ad26.COV2.S COVID-19 vaccine or a placebo. J is TRBJ2-3 and V is TRBV2, with unresolved D. CDR3 residues: CASTPALASTDTQYF. In DNA form, the CDR3 reads TGTGCCAGCACCCCCGCACTGGCCTCCACAGATACGCAGTATTTT.